This T cell receptor (beta chain) comes out of a study of cytomegalovirus exposure and HLA in healthy donors. Overall study: In a previous analysis, approximately 110 million unique TCR beta sequences were found from 150 million to 200 million T cells. Study observations and caveats: TRBV6-2, TRBV6-3 and some other V segments were excluded as indistinguishable.

Losses at the gene ends were 6 bases for V and 9 bases for J; bases not matched to a gene: 5. CDR1 SNHLY and CDR2 FYNNEI come from the germline V gene. CDR3 size: 14 residues. The count of this clone is one. Antigen specificity is unknown. PCR employed 60 Vbeta and 13 Jbeta primers. Libraries were prepared by immunoSEQ multiplex PCR; TCRdb keeps only in-frame clonotypes and omits some of them. The sample carries about 180,000 clones, around 77% recorded once. Donors consisted of healthy bone marrow donors. The clonotype originates from a man in his 60s in good health and CMV-seronegative. The sequenced material came from PBMCs. V gene TRBV2 combines with J gene TRBJ1-6, with 10 nucleotides matching TRBD1. The chain's CDR3 is CASSPDRGVSPLHF. The CDR3 region has the DNA TGTGCCAGCAGCCCGGACAGGGGGGTTTCACCCCTCCACTTT.